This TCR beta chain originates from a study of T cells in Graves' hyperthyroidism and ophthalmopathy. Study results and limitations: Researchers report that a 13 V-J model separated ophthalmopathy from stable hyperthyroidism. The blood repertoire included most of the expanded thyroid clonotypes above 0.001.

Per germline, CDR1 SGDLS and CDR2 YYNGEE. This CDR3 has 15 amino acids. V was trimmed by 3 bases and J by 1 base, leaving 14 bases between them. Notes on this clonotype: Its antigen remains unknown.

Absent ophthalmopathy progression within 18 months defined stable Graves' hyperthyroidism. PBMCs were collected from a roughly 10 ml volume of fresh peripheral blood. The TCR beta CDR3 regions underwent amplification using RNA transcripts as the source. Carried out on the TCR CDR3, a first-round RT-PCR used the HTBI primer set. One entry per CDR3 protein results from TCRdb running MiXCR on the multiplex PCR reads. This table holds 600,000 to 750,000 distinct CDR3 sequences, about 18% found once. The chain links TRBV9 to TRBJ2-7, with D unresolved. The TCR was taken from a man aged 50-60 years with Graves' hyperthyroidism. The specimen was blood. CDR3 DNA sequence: TGTGCCAGCAGCGAGGGCCCGGCGACGTCCTACGAGCAGTACTTC. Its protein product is CASSEGPATSYEQYF.